This is a list of T cell receptor beta chains from one sample in a study of T cell responses to AZD1222 COVID-19 vaccine. Assay used: immunoSEQ multiplex PCR; TCRdb lists only in-frame clones, some missing. Here the sample spans more than 75,000 clones, around 90% being singletons. The sample was peripheral blood, taken 28 days after the second AZD1222 dose. The source is an adult who received the AZD1222 COVID-19 vaccine. CDR3s include the opening cysteine and the closing phenylalanine or tryptophan. Each record gives: clone size, V gene, J gene, D gene, CDR3 length, CDR3 protein, CDR3 DNA. The D gene is left open where the match is weak. Only some rows state a clone size, as once, few, many or a class for expanded clones.

size: .
V: TRBV7-9
J: TRBJ2-2
D: TRBD2
length: 15
CDR3: CASSPGLAGSGELFF
DNA: TGTGCCAGCAGCCCGGGACTAGCGGGAAGCGGGGAGCTGTTTTTT

size: .
V: TRBV7-9
J: TRBJ2-3
D: .
length: 15
CDR3: CASSLGGVGKDTQYF
DNA: TGTGCCAGCAGCTTAGGGGGCGTTGGGAAAGATACGCAGTATTTT

size: .
V: TRBV12-3/TRBV12-4
J: TRBJ1-1
D: .
length: 13
CDR3: CASSLVGNTEAFF
DNA: TGTGCCAGCAGTTTAGTTGGGAACACTGAAGCTTTCTTT

size: once
V: TRBV29-1
J: TRBJ2-3
D: .
length: 14
CDR3: CSAMWGRGTDTQYF
DNA: TGCAGCGCCATGTGGGGGCGGGGCACAGATACGCAGTATTTT

size: .
V: TRBV14
J: TRBJ2-2
D: TRBD2
length: 16
CDR3: CASSRSGTSLTGELFF
DNA: TGTGCCAGCAGCCGGTCCGGGACTAGCCTCACCGGGGAGCTGTTTTTT

size: .
V: TRBV6-1
J: TRBJ2-1
D: .
length: 14
CDR3: CASSEAAGTQKQFF
DNA: TGTGCCAGCAGTGAAGCGGCCGGGACTCAGAAACAGTTCTTC

size: .
V: TRBV30
J: TRBJ2-7
D: .
length: 13
CDR3: CAWSRGQYYEQYF
DNA: TGTGCCTGGAGTCGAGGACAGTACTACGAGCAGTACTTC

size: .
V: TRBV27
J: TRBJ1-2
D: .
length: 15
CDR3: CASSLGRPLNYGYTF
DNA: TGTGCCAGCAGTTTGGGGAGACCCCTTAACTATGGCTACACCTTC

size: .
V: TRBV28
J: TRBJ1-5
D: .
length: 16
CDR3: CASSFYGSTGNQPQHF
DNA: TGTGCCAGCAGTTTTTATGGCAGTACGGGCAATCAGCCCCAGCATTTT

size: once
V: TRBV5-1
J: TRBJ1-1
D: .
length: 15
CDR3: CASSPMTGGNTEAFF
DNA: TGCGCCAGCAGCCCGATGACAGGAGGGAACACTGAAGCTTTCTTT

size: few
V: TRBV9
J: TRBJ1-3
D: .
length: 15
CDR3: CASSVGRGSGNTIYF
DNA: TGTGCCAGCAGCGTAGGGCGGGGGTCTGGAAACACCATATATTTT

size: .
V: TRBV27
J: TRBJ1-2
D: TRBD1
length: 16
CDR3: CASSFLGQGAMGGYTF
DNA: TGTGCCAGCAGTTTTTTAGGACAGGGGGCGATGGGAGGCTACACCTTC

size: .
V: TRBV9
J: TRBJ2-1
D: TRBD2
length: 15
CDR3: CASSPRLAGNNEQFF
DNA: TGTGCCAGCAGCCCCAGACTAGCGGGGAACAATGAGCAGTTCTTC

size: .
V: TRBV28
J: TRBJ2-2
D: .
length: 11
CDR3: CASSKIGELFF
DNA: TGTGCCAGCAGTAAAATCGGGGAGCTGTTTTTT

size: .
V: TRBV7-2
J: TRBJ2-1
D: .
length: 16
CDR3: CASSRGQGRGYNEQFF
DNA: TGTGCCAGCAGCAGGGGTCAGGGCCGGGGCTACAATGAGCAGTTCTTC

size: .
V: TRBV6-5
J: TRBJ2-7
D: .
length: 16
CDR3: CASSYSGGGDSYEQYF
DNA: TGTGCCAGCAGTTACTCAGGAGGGGGGGATTCGTACGAGCAGTACTTC

size: .
V: TRBV27
J: TRBJ1-2
D: .
length: 16
CDR3: CASRRAGGGNYYGYTF
DNA: TGTGCCAGCCGTCGTGCTGGGGGCGGGAACTACTATGGCTACACCTTC

size: .
V: TRBV18
J: TRBJ1-4
D: TRBD1
length: 15
CDR3: CASSPPGTANEKLFF
DNA: TGTGCCAGCTCACCACCCGGGACAGCAAATGAAAAACTGTTTTTT

size: .
V: TRBV15
J: TRBJ1-1
D: .
length: 14
CDR3: CATSGGRANTEAFF
DNA: TGTGCCACCAGCGGCGGCCGGGCGAACACTGAAGCTTTCTTT

size: .
V: TRBV12-3/TRBV12-4
J: TRBJ1-3
D: .
length: 12
CDR3: CASRGDGNTIYF
DNA: TGTGCCAGCAGGGGAGACGGAAACACCATATATTTT

size: .
V: TRBV18
J: TRBJ2-5
D: .
length: 13
CDR3: CASSTTIEETQYF
DNA: TGTGCCAGCTCAACAACGATTGAAGAGACCCAGTACTTC

size: .
V: TRBV6-6
J: TRBJ2-2
D: .
length: 14
CDR3: CAGTQWRAGGELFF
DNA: TGTGCCGGAACCCAGTGGAGGGCTGGCGGGGAGCTGTTTTTT

size: once
V: TRBV19
J: TRBJ2-7
D: TRBD2
length: 12
CDR3: CASTGRDYEQYF
DNA: TGTGCCAGTACGGGGAGGGATTACGAGCAGTACTTC

size: .
V: TRBV27
J: TRBJ1-2
D: .
length: 14
CDR3: CASSLMGGTYGYTF
DNA: TGTGCCAGCAGTTTAATGGGGGGAACATATGGCTACACCTTC

size: .
V: TRBV7-9
J: TRBJ2-2
D: TRBD2
length: 19
CDR3: CASSLEGVAGGPNTGELFF
DNA: TGTGCCAGCAGCTTAGAAGGGGTAGCGGGAGGGCCGAACACCGGGGAGCTGTTTTTT

size: .
V: TRBV3-1/TRBV3-2
J: TRBJ2-7
D: .
length: 16
CDR3: CASSHGLGAIPYEQYF
DNA: TGTGCCAGCAGCCATGGTCTGGGGGCAATACCCTACGAGCAGTACTTC

size: .
V: TRBV19
J: TRBJ2-3
D: TRBD2
length: 15
CDR3: CASSIVAGDADTQYF
DNA: TGTGCCAGTAGTATTGTAGCGGGAGATGCAGATACGCAGTATTTT

size: .
V: TRBV5-6
J: TRBJ1-5
D: .
length: 12
CDR3: CASRASQGPQHF
DNA: TGTGCCAGCAGAGCCTCCCAGGGGCCCCAGCATTTT

size: .
V: TRBV14
J: TRBJ2-2
D: .
length: 16
CDR3: CASSPSGAPNTGELFF
DNA: TGTGCCAGCAGCCCCTCAGGGGCGCCGAACACCGGGGAGCTGTTTTTT

size: .
V: TRBV7-2
J: TRBJ2-3
D: .
length: 15
CDR3: CASSLWRVTRDTQYF
DNA: TGTGCCAGCAGCTTATGGCGCGTGACGAGAGATACGCAGTATTTT

size: .
V: TRBV28
J: TRBJ1-5
D: .
length: 16
CDR3: CASSLATGIGIQPQHF
DNA: TGTGCCAGCAGTCTAGCCACAGGGATCGGCATCCAGCCCCAGCATTTT

size: once
V: TRBV27
J: TRBJ1-1
D: TRBD1
length: 15
CDR3: CASTQGAGYYTEAFF
DNA: TGTGCCAGTACCCAGGGGGCCGGGTACTACACTGAAGCTTTCTTT

size: .
V: TRBV28
J: TRBJ1-2
D: .
length: 13
CDR3: CASSYSRNYGYTF
DNA: TGTGCCAGCAGTTACAGTCGAAACTATGGCTACACCTTC

size: .
V: TRBV3-1/TRBV3-2
J: TRBJ2-5
D: TRBD1
length: 14
CDR3: CASSRQGAGETQYF
DNA: TGTGCCAGCAGCCGACAGGGGGCGGGGGAGACCCAGTACTTC

size: few
V: TRBV3-1/TRBV3-2
J: TRBJ2-7
D: .
length: 14
CDR3: CASSYENMGRGQYF
DNA: TGTGCCAGCAGCTATGAAAACATGGGCAGGGGGCAGTACTTC

size: .
V: TRBV7-7
J: TRBJ2-3
D: TRBD2
length: 17
CDR3: CASSTSRTSGRSERQYF
DNA: TGTGCCAGCAGCACCTCCCGGACTAGCGGGAGGAGCGAGAGGCAGTATTTT

size: .
V: TRBV9
J: TRBJ1-3
D: .
length: 14
CDR3: CASSGLYSGNTIYF
DNA: TGTGCCAGCAGCGGTTTATACTCTGGAAACACCATATATTTT

size: .
V: TRBV5-1
J: TRBJ1-1
D: .
length: 14
CDR3: CASSPDSTNTEAFF
DNA: TGCGCCAGCAGCCCGGATTCCACGAACACTGAAGCTTTCTTT

size: .
V: TRBV9
J: TRBJ1-3
D: .
length: 16
CDR3: CASSVSSGEAGNTIYF
DNA: TGTGCCAGCAGCGTATCATCCGGGGAGGCCGGAAACACCATATATTTT

size: .
V: TRBV28
J: TRBJ2-7
D: TRBD1
length: 14
CDR3: CASSFGTEAYEQYF
DNA: TGTGCCAGCAGTTTTGGGACAGAAGCCTACGAGCAGTACTTC

size: .
V: TRBV9
J: TRBJ1-3
D: .
length: 16
CDR3: CASSVNTGPAGNTIYF
DNA: TGTGCCAGCAGCGTCAATACAGGACCGGCAGGAAACACCATATATTTT